Listed here are 2 T cell receptor beta chains from one sample, sequenced in a study of neurological immune-mediated disorders. TCRdb re-analysed the 5' RACE reads in MiXCR, keeping a single row per CDR3 protein. The sample shows approximately 46,000 distinct CDR3 sequences, about a tenth of them seen only once. Sequencing was done on a sample of PBMCs. The receptors stem from a man in his 70s with HTLV-1-associated myelopathy (HAM/TSP).

This clonotype was recorded many times. The rearrangement uses TRBV7-2 and TRBJ2-4; TRBD2 is a possible D gene (6 bases). Looked up from germline, CDR1 is SGHTA and CDR2 is FQGNSA. Trimming took off 2 bases at V and 3 bases at J, with 14 bases between the two ends. The CDR3 runs to 16 residues. In nucleotides, the CDR3 is TGTGCCAGCAGCTTACGGGGGAGTGGGGGCAAAAACATTCAGTACTTC. Residues: CASSLRGSGGKNIQYF.

By share of the sample, this clonotype is medium-sized. The CDR3 DNA follows: TGTGCCACCAGTGAGCCGGATCGAGCCGCGGGTGAGCAGTTCTTC. It specifies CATSEPDRAAGEQFF. V is TRBV24-1 and J is TRBJ2-1; D is perhaps TRBD2 (5 bases). Germline lookup yields CDR1 KGHDR and CDR2 SFDVKD. The CDR3 loop spans 15 amino acids. The germline V and J ends were trimmed by 4 bases and 9 bases, with 18 bases remaining between them.